Listed below are T cell receptor beta chains from one sample, sequenced in a study of response to subunit inactivated influenza vaccine. TCRdb passed the RT-PCR reads through MiXCR, listing each CDR3 protein once. This table has over 400,000 distinct CDR3 sequences, 9.5% to 13% appearing once. The material sequenced was PBMCs from blood, taken 45 days after vaccination. These receptors all stem from a man between 45 and 60 years old who received an inactivated influenza vaccine. Each CDR3 is given with its conserved first and last residue. A D gene is named only where the DNA matches it firmly. Rows may omit the clone size; those that give it use once, few, many or a size class.

clone_size,v_call,j_call,d_call,cdr3_nt,cdr3_aa
-,TRBV28,TRBJ2-3,TRBD2,TGTGCCAGCACTTGGACTAGCGGGATTACAGATACGCAGTATTTT,CASTWTSGITDTQYF
many,TRBV5-1,TRBJ2-1,TRBD1,TGCGCCAGCACCCTGGGGGACAGCTACTCCTACAATGAGCAGTTCTTC,CASTLGDSYSYNEQFF
many,TRBV29-1,TRBJ2-7,-,TGCAGCGTTATCTATCGGGGGATTTACGAGCAGTACTTC,CSVIYRGIYEQYF
few,TRBV12-3/TRBV12-4,TRBJ2-1,-,TGTGCCAGCAGTTTATCTTCCGGGGACAATGAGCAGTTCTTC,CASSLSSGDNEQFF
-,TRBV20-1,TRBJ2-5,-,TGCAGTGCTAGAGATTCAATAAGGGGCAGAGAGACCCAGTACTTC,CSARDSIRGRETQYF
few,TRBV5-1,TRBJ2-7,-,TGCGCCAGCAGCTTGGGCCAGGGAGACCCTTCCTACGAGCAGTACTTC,CASSLGQGDPSYEQYF
many,TRBV5-1,TRBJ2-7,-,TGCGCCAGCAGCCCCGCAGGTGGTCCTTACGAGCAGTACTTC,CASSPAGGPYEQYF
many,TRBV4-3,TRBJ1-4,-,TGCGCCAGCAGCCAAGGCGGGGTCGGTGAAAAACTGTTTTTT,CASSQGGVGEKLFF
many,TRBV12-3/TRBV12-4,TRBJ2-2,-,TGTGCCAGCAACCGGGGCGGGGAGCTGTTTTTT,CASNRGGELFF
few,TRBV5-1,TRBJ2-7,TRBD2,TGCGCCAGCAGCTCCGGGACTAGCGGGAGGGCCCACGAGCAGTACTTC,CASSSGTSGRAHEQYF
-,TRBV6-1,TRBJ1-2,-,TGTGCCAGCAGTCCCGGAGGGGGAATCGGTGGCTACACCTTC,CASSPGGGIGGYTF
few,TRBV27,TRBJ1-4,-,TGTGCCAGCACCCAGGGGTGGGGGAATGAAAAACTGTTTTTT,CASTQGWGNEKLFF
many,TRBV10-3,TRBJ2-5,TRBD2,TGTGCCATCAGTCCGGGACTAGTCGGGAGAGAGACCCAGTACTTC,CAISPGLVGRETQYF
many,TRBV6-5,TRBJ1-6,TRBD1,TGTGCCAGCAGTTACTCCGACGGGACAGGGTCAGGTTCACCCCTCCACTTT,CASSYSDGTGSGSPLHF
-,TRBV7-8,TRBJ2-1,-,TGTGCCAGCAGCCCCGGGGACGGATTCCCTAGTTGGTTCTTC,CASSPGDGFPSWFF
-,TRBV7-2,TRBJ2-5,-,TGTGCCAGCAGCTTAGGAGCGAGGACGGGGGAGACCCAGTACTTC,CASSLGARTGETQYF
few,TRBV4-3,TRBJ2-3,TRBD2,TGCGCCAGCAGCCTAACTAGCGGGAGCCCAAGCACAGATACGCAGTATTTT,CASSLTSGSPSTDTQYF
-,TRBV27,TRBJ2-2,-,TGTGCCAGCTCCCACGGCTCCGGGGAGCTGTTTTTT,CASSHGSGELFF
-,TRBV7-9,TRBJ2-7,-,TGTGCCAGCAGCTCACGGACCTCCTACGAGCAGTACTTC,CASSSRTSYEQYF
-,TRBV12-3/TRBV12-4,TRBJ1-1,-,TGTGCCAGCAGGGTAACAGGGTGGAACACTGAAGCTTTCTTT,CASRVTGWNTEAFF
many,TRBV20-1,TRBJ2-3,-,TGCAGTGCTAGGGGACGGGAAGCGCAGTATTTT,CSARGREAQYF
-,TRBV7-9,TRBJ1-2,-,TGTGCCAGCAGCTTAGCGTCCAGGGCGAACTATGGCTACACCTTC,CASSLASRANYGYTF
-,TRBV7-6,TRBJ2-7,-,TGTGCCAGCAGCTTAGGGGGCGACAGAAGGAGCTCCTACGAGCAGTACTTC,CASSLGGDRRSSYEQYF
few,TRBV10-3,TRBJ2-1,TRBD2,TGTGCCATCAGGGGACTAGGGGATGAGCAGTTCTTC,CAIRGLGDEQFF
once,TRBV3-1,TRBJ1-6,-,TGTGCCAGCAGCCAACTTGCAAATTCACCCCTCCACTTT,CASSQLANSPLHF
-,TRBV7-6,TRBJ2-3,-,TGTGCCAGCAGCTTAAAGGTCGCGGTAGATACGCAGTATTTT,CASSLKVAVDTQYF
few,TRBV7-2,TRBJ1-1,-,TGTGCCAGCAGCTTAGGGCTCACTGAAGCTTTCTTT,CASSLGLTEAFF
many,TRBV12-3/TRBV12-4,TRBJ2-3,TRBD2,TGTGCCAGCAGTTTTAATAGCGGGGGACGCACAGATACGCAGTATTTT,CASSFNSGGRTDTQYF
many,TRBV7-9,TRBJ2-1,TRBD2,TGTGCCAGCAGCTTTATTCCGGGGGGGCCCTACAATGAGCAGTTCTTC,CASSFIPGGPYNEQFF
many,TRBV6-6,TRBJ1-5,TRBD1,TGTGCCAGCAGATCGACAGGGAATCAGCCCCAGCATTTT,CASRSTGNQPQHF
-,TRBV4-2,TRBJ2-3,-,TGTGCCAGCAGCCTACAAAAACCGGCGGGAGATACGCAGTATTTT,CASSLQKPAGDTQYF
few,TRBV14,TRBJ2-1,TRBD2,TGTGCCAGCAGCCAAGTAAAGCGGGAGATCTATGAGCAGTTCTTC,CASSQVKREIYEQFF
-,TRBV28,TRBJ2-6,-,TGTGCCAGCAGTTTGTGGGGCCTCAGAGGTGGGGCCAACGTCCTGACTTTC,CASSLWGLRGGANVLTF